The subject of this entry is one T cell receptor (beta chain). Trimming took 5 bases from V and 6 from J; bases not matched to a gene: 14. Germline assignment: CDR1 SGHDT and CDR2 YYEEEE. The CDR3 extends over 15 amino acids. The data belong to a study of tumor T cells in aggressive B-cell lymphoma. The data were produced by immunoSEQ multiplex PCR, yet TCRdb's version contains in-frame clones alone and is incomplete. The data show about 5,400 clones, roughly 80% seen once. This rearrangement joins TRBV5-6 to TRBJ2-7, with TRBD1 identical over 7 bases. The clonotype originates from an adult with diffuse large B cell lymphoma. Sequenced input: tumor tissue. CDR3 nucleotide sequence: TGTGCCAGCAGGGCGACCCGGGACAGTGGCCCCGAGCAGTACTTC. Protein: CASRATRDSGPEQYF. The full variable domain, rest sourced from reference TRBV5-6 and TRBJ2-7, is DAGVTQSPTHLIKTRGQQVTLRCSPKSGHDTVSWYQQALGQGPQFIFQYYEEEERQRGNFPDRFSGHQFPNYSSELNVNALLLGDSALYLCASRATRDSGPEQYFGPGTRLTVT.